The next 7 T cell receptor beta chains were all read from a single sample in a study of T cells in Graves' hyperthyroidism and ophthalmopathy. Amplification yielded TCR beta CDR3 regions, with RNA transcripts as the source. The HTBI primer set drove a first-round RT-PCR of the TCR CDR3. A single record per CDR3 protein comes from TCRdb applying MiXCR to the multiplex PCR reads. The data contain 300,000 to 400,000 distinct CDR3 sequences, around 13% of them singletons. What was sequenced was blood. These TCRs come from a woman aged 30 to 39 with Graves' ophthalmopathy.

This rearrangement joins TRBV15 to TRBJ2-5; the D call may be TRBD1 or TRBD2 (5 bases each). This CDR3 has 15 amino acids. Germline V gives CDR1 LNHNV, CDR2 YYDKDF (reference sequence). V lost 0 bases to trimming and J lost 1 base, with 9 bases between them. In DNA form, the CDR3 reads TGTGCCACCAGCAGAGATCATGGGGGCCAAGAGACCCAGTACTTC. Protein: CATSRDHGGQETQYF.

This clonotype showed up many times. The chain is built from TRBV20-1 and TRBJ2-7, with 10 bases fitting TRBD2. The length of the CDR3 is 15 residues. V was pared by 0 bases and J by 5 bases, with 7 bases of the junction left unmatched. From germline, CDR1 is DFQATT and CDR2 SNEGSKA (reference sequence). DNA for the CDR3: TGCAGTGCTAGAGAGGGGAGCGGGGGGGCCCACGAGCAGTACTTC. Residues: CSAREGSGGAHEQYF.

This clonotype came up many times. Written as DNA, the CDR3 is TGTGCCAGTAGGGCGGGAATTGGGGCTGAAGCTTTCTTT. Protein sequence: CASRAGIGAEAFF. This chain connects TRBV19 to TRBJ1-1; D unclear. The CDR3 length is 13 residues. Germline V CDR1 and CDR2: LNHDA, SQIVND (reference sequence). The V gene lost 6 bases and the J gene lost 6 bases, with 14 bases spanning the gap.

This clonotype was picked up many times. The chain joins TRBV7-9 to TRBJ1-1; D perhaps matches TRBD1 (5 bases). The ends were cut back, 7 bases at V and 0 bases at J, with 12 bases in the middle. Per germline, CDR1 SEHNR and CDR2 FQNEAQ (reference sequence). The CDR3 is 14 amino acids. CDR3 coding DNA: TGTGCCAGCACCCTCGGGGCAGTGAACACTGAAGCTTTCTTT. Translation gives CASTLGAVNTEAFF.

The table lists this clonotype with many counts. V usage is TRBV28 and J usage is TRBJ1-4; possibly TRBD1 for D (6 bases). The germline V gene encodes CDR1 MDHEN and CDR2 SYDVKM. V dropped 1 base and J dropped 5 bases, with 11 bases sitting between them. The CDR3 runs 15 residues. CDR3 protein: CASSLFGGRNEKLFF. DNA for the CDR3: TGTGCCAGCAGTTTATTTGGGGGGCGCAATGAAAAACTGTTTTTT.

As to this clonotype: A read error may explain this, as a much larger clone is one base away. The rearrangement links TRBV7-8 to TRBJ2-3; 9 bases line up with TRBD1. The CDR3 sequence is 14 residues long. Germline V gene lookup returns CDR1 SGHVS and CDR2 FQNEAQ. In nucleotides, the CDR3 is TGTGTCAGCAGCGTCGGGACAGGGTTAGATACGCAGTATTTT. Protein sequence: CVSSVGTGLDTQYF.

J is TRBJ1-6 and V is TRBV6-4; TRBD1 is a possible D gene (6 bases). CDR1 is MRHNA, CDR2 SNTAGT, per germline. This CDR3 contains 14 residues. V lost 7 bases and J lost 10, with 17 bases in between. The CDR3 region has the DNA TGTGCCAGCACCAGGGATGCAGGGGTCTCACCCCTCCACTTT. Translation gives CASTRDAGVSPLHF.